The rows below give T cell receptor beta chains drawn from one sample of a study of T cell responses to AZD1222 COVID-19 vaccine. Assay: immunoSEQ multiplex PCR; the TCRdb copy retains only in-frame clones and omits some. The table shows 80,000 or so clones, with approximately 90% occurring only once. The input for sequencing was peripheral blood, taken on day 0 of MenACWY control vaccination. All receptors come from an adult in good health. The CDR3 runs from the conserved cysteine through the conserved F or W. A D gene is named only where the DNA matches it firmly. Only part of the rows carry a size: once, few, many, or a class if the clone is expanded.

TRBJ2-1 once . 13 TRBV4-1 CASSPLSGNEQFF TGCGCCAGCAGCCCTCTAAGTGGCAATGAGCAGTTCTTC
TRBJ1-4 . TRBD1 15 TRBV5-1 CASGPQGVTNEKLFF TGCGCCAGCGGGCCACAGGGGGTTACTAATGAAAAACTGTTTTTT
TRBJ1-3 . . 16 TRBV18 CASSPLPEDSGNTIYF TGTGCCAGCTCACCTTTACCGGAGGACTCTGGAAACACCATATATTTT
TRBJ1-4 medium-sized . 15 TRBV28 CASSLVLWHYEKLFF TGTGCCAGCAGTTTGGTCCTCTGGCATTATGAAAAACTGTTTTTT
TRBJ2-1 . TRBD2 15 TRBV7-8 CASSLGGRSYNEQFF TGTGCCAGCAGCTTGGGCGGGAGGTCCTACAATGAGCAGTTCTTC
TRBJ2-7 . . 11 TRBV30 CAWSLDYEQYF TGTGCCTGGAGTCTCGACTACGAGCAGTACTTC
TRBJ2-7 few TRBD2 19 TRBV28 CASSSPRASGNLVLVEQYF TGTGCCAGCAGTTCCCCCCGGGCTAGCGGGAATTTAGTTCTTGTTGAGCAGTACTTC
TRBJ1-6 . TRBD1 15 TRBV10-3 CAIRESDRGVSPLHF TGTGCCATCAGAGAATCCGACAGGGGGGTATCACCCCTCCACTTT
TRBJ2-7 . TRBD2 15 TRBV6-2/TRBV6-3 CASSYVRESSYEQYF TGTGCCAGCAGTTATGTGCGGGAGAGCTCCTACGAGCAGTACTTC
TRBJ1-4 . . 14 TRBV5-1 CATREDPHNEKLFF TGCGCCACCAGGGAGGACCCTCATAATGAAAAACTGTTTTTT
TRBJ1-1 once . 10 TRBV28 CASGLRKAFF TGTGCCAGCGGGTTGCGGAAAGCTTTCTTT
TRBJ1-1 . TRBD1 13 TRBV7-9 CASRSGGWTEAFF TGTGCCAGCAGATCAGGGGGGTGGACTGAAGCTTTCTTT
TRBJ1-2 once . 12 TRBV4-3 CASSHGDYGYTF TGCGCCAGCAGCCATGGGGACTATGGCTACACCTTC
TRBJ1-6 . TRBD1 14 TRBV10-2 CARGSGTGNSPLHF TGCGCCAGAGGATCCGGGACAGGGAATTCACCCCTCCACTTT
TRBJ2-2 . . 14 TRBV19 CASRLTLNTGELFF TGTGCCAGCAGACTAACCCTTAACACCGGGGAGCTGTTTTTT
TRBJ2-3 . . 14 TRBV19 CASSIAGGTDTQYF TGTGCCAGTAGTATAGCAGGGGGGACAGATACGCAGTATTTT
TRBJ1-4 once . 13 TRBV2 CASSEVREEKLFF TGTGCCAGCAGTGAAGTTCGGGAGGAAAAACTGTTTTTT
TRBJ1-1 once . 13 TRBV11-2 CASSTNSYTEAFF TGTGCCAGCAGCACAAACAGTTACACTGAAGCTTTCTTT
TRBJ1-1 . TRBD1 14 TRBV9 CASSARGSGAEAFF TGTGCCAGCAGCGCCAGGGGGTCAGGGGCTGAAGCTTTCTTT
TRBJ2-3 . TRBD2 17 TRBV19 CASSLSPGTSGRDTQYF TGTGCCAGTAGTCTCTCTCCCGGGACTAGCGGGAGAGATACGCAGTATTTT
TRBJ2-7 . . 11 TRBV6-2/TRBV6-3 CASSHIYEQYF TGTGCCAGCAGCCATATCTACGAGCAGTACTTC
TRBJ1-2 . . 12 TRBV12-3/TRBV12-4 CASSLAVYGYTF TGTGCCAGCAGTTTGGCAGTTTATGGCTACACCTTC
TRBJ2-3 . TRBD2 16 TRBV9 CASSGSGGTSTDTQYF TGTGCCAGCAGCGGAAGCGGGGGAACTAGCACAGATACGCAGTATTTT
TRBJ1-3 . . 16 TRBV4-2 CASSQEGGRRGNTIYF TGTGCCAGCAGCCAAGAGGGCGGGAGGCGTGGAAACACCATATATTTT
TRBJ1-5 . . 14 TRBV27 CASSFRGSLQPQHF TGTGCCAGCAGTTTCAGGGGTTCTTTACAGCCCCAGCATTTT
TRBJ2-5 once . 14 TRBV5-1 CASSLDVRQETQYF TGCGCCAGCAGCTTGGACGTCAGGCAAGAGACCCAGTACTTC
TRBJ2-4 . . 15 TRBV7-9 CASSRRDLGKNIQYF TGTGCCAGCAGCCGACGGGACTTGGGCAAAAACATTCAGTACTTC
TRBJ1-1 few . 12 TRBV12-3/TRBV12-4 CASRPGNTEAFF TGTGCCAGCAGGCCGGGGAACACTGAAGCTTTCTTT
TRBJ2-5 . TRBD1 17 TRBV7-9 CASSFPEGGTGKETQYF TGTGCCAGCAGCTTCCCTGAGGGTGGGACAGGGAAAGAGACCCAGTACTTC
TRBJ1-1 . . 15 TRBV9 CASSSRQGGGTEAFF TGTGCCAGCAGCTCACGCCAGGGAGGGGGCACTGAAGCTTTCTTT
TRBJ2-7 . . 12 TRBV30 CAWSVGGYEQYF TGTGCCTGGAGTGTAGGGGGATACGAGCAGTACTTC
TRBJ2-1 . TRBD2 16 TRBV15 CATSLPSGRASNEQFF TGTGCCACCAGCCTACCTAGCGGGAGGGCCTCCAATGAGCAGTTCTTC
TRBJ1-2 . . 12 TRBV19 CASSPGNYGYTF TGTGCCAGTTCCCCAGGGAACTATGGCTACACCTTC
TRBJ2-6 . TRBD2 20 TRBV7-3 CASSKTSGNTVPLGANVLTF TGTGCCAGCAGTAAGACTAGCGGGAATACTGTCCCGTTGGGGGCCAACGTCCTGACTTTC
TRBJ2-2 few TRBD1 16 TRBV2 CASSATDRGGTGELFF TGTGCCAGCAGTGCCACGGACAGGGGTGGCACCGGGGAGCTGTTTTTT
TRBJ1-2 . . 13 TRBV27 CASSFRGKGGYTF TGTGCCAGCAGTTTCCGGGGTAAGGGTGGCTACACCTTC
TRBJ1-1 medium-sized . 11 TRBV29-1 CSAKQGPEAFF TGCAGCGCGAAACAGGGTCCTGAAGCTTTCTTT
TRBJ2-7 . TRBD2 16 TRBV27 CASSLRTSGREYEQYF TGTGCCAGCAGTTTGAGGACTAGCGGGAGGGAGTACGAGCAGTACTTC
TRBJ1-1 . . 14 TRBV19 CASSVSHQNTEAFF TGTGCCAGTAGTGTGAGCCACCAGAACACTGAAGCTTTCTTT
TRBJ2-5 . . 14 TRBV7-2 CASSPSAVQETQYF TGTGCCAGCAGCCCTTCAGCGGTCCAAGAGACCCAGTACTTC
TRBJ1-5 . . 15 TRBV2 CASSPDGGQTQPQHF TGTGCCAGCAGTCCGGACGGGGGGCAAACTCAGCCCCAGCATTTT
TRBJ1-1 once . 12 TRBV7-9 CASSPPSTEAFF TGTGCCAGCAGCCCCCCCAGCACTGAAGCTTTCTTT
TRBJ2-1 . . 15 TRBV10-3 CATQSAGPTSNEQFF TGTGCCACCCAAAGTGCGGGACCAACGTCCAATGAGCAGTTCTTC
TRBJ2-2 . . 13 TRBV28 CASLGPNTGELFF TGTGCCAGCCTTGGTCCGAACACCGGGGAGCTGTTTTTT
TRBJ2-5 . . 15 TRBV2 CASSEALRAEETQYF TGTGCCAGCAGTGAAGCGCTTCGGGCAGAAGAGACCCAGTACTTC
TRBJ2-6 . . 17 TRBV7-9 CASSLLRAKPGANVLTF TGTGCCAGCAGCTTATTGAGGGCGAAACCTGGGGCCAACGTCCTGACTTTC
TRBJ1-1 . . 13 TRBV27 CASSLNSGTEAFF TGTGCCAGCAGTTTAAACTCGGGCACTGAAGCTTTCTTT
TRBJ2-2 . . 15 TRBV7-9 CASSLALGLTGELFF TGTGCCAGCAGCTTAGCCCTCGGGCTCACCGGGGAGCTGTTTTTT
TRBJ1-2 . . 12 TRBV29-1 CSVVSQGSGYTF TGCAGCGTTGTTTCGCAGGGGAGTGGCTACACCTTC
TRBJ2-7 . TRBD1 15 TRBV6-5 CASSSTTGGPYEQYF TGTGCCAGCAGTTCGACAACAGGGGGGCCCTACGAGCAGTACTTC
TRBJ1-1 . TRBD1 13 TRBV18 CASSQGQGTEAFF TGTGCCAGCTCGCAAGGACAGGGCACTGAAGCTTTCTTT
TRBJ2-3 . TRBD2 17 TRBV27 CASSFRASGRATDTQYF TGTGCCAGCAGTTTTAGGGCTAGCGGGAGGGCGACAGATACGCAGTATTTT
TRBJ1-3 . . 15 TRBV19 CASSDGVNSGNTIYF TGTGCCAGTAGTGATGGAGTAAACTCTGGAAACACCATATATTTT
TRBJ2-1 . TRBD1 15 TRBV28 CASTNRQGQYNEQFF TGTGCCAGCACCAATCGACAGGGGCAGTACAATGAGCAGTTCTTC
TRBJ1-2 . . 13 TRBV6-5 CASSFRDGRGYTF TGTGCCAGCAGTTTCCGGGACGGACGAGGCTACACCTTC
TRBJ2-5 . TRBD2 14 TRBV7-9 CASSLTSVQETQYF TGTGCCAGCAGCCTGACTAGCGTGCAAGAGACCCAGTACTTC
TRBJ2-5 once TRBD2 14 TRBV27 CASSPLAGDRTQYF TGTGCCAGCAGTCCTCTAGCGGGAGACAGGACCCAGTACTTC
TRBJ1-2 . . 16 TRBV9 CASSLEMGTESYGYTF TGTGCCAGCAGCTTAGAGATGGGGACCGAAAGCTATGGCTACACCTTC
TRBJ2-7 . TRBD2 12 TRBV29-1 CSVRGGLYEQYF TGCAGCGTCCGGGGGGGCCTTTACGAGCAGTACTTC
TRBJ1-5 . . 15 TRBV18 CASSDMVYSNQPQHF TGTGCCAGCTCCGACATGGTCTATAGCAATCAGCCCCAGCATTTT